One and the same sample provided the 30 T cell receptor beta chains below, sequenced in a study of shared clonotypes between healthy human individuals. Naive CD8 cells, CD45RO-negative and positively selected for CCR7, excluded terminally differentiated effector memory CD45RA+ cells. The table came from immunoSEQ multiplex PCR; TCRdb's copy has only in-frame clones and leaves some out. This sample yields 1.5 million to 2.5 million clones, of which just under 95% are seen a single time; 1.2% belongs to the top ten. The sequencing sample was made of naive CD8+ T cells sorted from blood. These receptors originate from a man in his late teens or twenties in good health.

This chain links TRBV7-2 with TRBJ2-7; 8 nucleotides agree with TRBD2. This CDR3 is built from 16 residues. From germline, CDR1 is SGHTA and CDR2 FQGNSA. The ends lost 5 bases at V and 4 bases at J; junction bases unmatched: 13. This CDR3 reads CASSPWEAGGGYEQYF. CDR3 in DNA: TGTGCCAGCAGCCCATGGGAGGCGGGAGGTGGATACGAGCAGTACTTC.

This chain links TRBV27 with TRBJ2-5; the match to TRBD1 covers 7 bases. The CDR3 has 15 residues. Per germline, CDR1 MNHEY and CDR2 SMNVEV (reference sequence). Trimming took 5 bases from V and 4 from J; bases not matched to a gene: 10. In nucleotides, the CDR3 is TGTGCCAGCAGTCCAACACACCCAGGGGGAGAGACCCAGTACTTC. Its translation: CASSPTHPGGETQYF.

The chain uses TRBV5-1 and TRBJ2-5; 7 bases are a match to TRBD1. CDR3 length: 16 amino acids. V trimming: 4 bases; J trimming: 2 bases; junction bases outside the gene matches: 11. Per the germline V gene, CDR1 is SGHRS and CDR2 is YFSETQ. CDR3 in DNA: TGCGCCAGCAGCCAAGGACAGGAGGCCACTCAAGAGACCCAGTACTTC. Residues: CASSQGQEATQETQYF.

CDR3 in DNA: TGTGCCAGCAGTTTATTTTCTTGGGCAGATACGCAGTATTTT. Residues: CASSLFSWADTQYF. This chain connects TRBV28 to TRBJ2-3; D ambiguous. CDR3 length: 14 residues. Germline values: CDR1 MDHEN, CDR2 SYDVKM. V was clipped by 1 base and J by 4 bases, with 9 bases between them.

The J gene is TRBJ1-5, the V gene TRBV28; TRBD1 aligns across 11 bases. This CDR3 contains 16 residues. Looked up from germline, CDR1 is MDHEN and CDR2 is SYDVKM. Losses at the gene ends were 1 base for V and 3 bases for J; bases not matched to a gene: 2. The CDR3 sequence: CASSLSGQGVNQPQHF. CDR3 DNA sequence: TGTGCCAGCAGTTTATCGGGACAGGGGGTCAATCAGCCCCAGCATTTT.

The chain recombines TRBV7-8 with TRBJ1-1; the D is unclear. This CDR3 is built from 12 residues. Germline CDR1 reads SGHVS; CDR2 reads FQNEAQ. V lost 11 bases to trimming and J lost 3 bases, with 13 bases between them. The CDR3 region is CASQAVYTEAFF. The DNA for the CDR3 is TGTGCCTCGCAGGCGGTTTACACTGAAGCTTTCTTT.

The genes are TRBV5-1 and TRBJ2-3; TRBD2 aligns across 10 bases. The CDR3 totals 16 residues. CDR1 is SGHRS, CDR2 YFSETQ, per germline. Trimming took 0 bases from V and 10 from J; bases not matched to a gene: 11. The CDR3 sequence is CASSLDSGGALESQYF. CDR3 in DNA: TGCGCCAGCAGCTTGGACAGCGGGGGGGCTCTGGAGTCGCAGTATTTT.

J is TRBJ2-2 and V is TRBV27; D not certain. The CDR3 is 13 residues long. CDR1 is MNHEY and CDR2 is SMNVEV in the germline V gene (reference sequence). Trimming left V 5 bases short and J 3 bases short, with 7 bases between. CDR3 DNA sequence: TGTGCCAGCAGTCAACGGGACACCGGGGAGCTGTTTTTT. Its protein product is CASSQRDTGELFF.

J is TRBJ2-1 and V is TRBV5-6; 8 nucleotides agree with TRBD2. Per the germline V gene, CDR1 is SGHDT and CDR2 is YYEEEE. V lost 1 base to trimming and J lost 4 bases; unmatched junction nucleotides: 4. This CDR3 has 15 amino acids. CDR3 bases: TGTGCCAGCAGCTTGAGTAGCGGGAAATACAATGAGCAGTTCTTC. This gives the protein CASSLSSGKYNEQFF.

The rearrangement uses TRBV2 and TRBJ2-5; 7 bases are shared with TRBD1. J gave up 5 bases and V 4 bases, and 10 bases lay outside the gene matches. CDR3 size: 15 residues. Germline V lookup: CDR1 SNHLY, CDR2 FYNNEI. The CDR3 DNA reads TGTGCCAGCAGTGTGGCACAGGGGTTGAGGGAGACCCAGTACTTC. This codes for CASSVAQGLRETQYF.

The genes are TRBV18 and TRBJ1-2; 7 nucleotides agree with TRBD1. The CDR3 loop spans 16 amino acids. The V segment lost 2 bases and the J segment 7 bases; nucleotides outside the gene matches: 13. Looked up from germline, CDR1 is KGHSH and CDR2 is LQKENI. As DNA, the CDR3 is TGTGCCAGCTCACCAGTCGATGGACAGGAGGTGCGTGGCTACACCTTC. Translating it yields CASSPVDGQEVRGYTF.

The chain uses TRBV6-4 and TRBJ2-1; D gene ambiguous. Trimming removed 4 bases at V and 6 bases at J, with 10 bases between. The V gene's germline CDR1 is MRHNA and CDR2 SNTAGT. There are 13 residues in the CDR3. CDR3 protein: CASSVWQSNEQFF. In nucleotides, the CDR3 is TGTGCCAGCAGTGTTTGGCAGTCCAATGAGCAGTTCTTC.

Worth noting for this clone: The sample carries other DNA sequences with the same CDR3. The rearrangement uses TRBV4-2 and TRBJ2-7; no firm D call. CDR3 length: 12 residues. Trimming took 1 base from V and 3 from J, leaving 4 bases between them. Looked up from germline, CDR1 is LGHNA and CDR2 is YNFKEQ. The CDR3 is CASSQAGYEQYF. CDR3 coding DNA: TGTGCCAGCAGCCAAGCCGGCTACGAGCAGTACTTC.

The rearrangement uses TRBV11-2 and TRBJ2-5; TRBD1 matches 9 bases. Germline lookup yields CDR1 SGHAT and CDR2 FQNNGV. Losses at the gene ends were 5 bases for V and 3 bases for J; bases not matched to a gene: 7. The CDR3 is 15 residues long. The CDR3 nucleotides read TGTGCCAGCAGCCCACCGGGACAGGGAAAAGAGACCCAGTACTTC. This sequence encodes CASSPPGQGKETQYF.

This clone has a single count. CDR3 amino acids: CASSWGQATDTQYF. CDR3 sequence (DNA): TGTGCCAGCAGTTGGGGACAAGCCACAGATACGCAGTATTTT. The chain joins TRBV27 to TRBJ2-3; TRBD1 might be the D (6 bases). This CDR3 contains 14 residues. V was trimmed by 4 bases and J by 2 bases, leaving 10 bases between them. The V gene's germline CDR1 is MNHEY and CDR2 SMNVEV (reference sequence).

CDR3 protein: CASSYSTDEETQYF. Here the CDR3 DNA reads TGTGCCAGCAGTTACTCGACGGACGAAGAGACCCAGTACTTC. The chain carries TRBV6-5 and TRBJ2-5; D is ambiguous. This CDR3 comprises 14 residues. Germline CDR1 and CDR2: MNHEY and SVGAGI. V gave up 0 bases and J gave up 3 bases, with 8 bases separating them.

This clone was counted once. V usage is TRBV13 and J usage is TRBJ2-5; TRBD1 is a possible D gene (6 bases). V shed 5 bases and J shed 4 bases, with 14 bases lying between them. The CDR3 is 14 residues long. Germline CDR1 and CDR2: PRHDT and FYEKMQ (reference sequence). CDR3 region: CASSPRQVPETQYF. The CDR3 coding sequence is TGTGCCAGCAGCCCCCGACAGGTACCAGAGACCCAGTACTTC.

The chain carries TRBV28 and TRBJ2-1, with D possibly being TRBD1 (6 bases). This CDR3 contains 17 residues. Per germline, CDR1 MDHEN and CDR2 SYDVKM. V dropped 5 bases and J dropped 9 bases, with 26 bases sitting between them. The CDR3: CASSLRKGGDLGGEQFF. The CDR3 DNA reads TGTGCCAGCAGTCTGCGGAAAGGGGGTGACCTGGGTGGTGAGCAGTTCTTC.

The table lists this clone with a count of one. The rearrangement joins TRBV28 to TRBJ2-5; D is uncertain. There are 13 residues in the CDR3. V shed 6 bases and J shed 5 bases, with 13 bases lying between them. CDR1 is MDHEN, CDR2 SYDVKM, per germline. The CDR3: CASRGGFRETQYF. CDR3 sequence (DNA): TGTGCCAGCAGAGGTGGGTTTCGGGAGACCCAGTACTTC.

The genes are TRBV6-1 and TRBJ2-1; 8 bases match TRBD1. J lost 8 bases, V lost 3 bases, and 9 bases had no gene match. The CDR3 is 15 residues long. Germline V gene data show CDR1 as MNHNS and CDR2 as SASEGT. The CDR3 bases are TGTGCCAGCAGTGACCCCCCCGGACAGGGCGATGAGCAGTTCTTC. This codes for CASSDPPGQGDEQFF.

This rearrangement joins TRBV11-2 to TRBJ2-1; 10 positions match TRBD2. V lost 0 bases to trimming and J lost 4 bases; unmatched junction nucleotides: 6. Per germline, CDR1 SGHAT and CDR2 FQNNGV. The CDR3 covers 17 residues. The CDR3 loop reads CASSLDRGTSVYNEQFF. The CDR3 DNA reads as TGTGCCAGCAGCTTAGATCGGGGGACTAGCGTTTACAATGAGCAGTTCTTC.

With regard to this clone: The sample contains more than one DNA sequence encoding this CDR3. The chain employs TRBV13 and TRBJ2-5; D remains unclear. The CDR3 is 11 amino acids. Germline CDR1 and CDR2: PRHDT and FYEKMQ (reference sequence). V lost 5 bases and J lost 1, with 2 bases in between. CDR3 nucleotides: TGTGCCAGCAGCGGCCAAGAGACCCAGTACTTC. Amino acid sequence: CASSGQETQYF.

CDR3 loop: CASSDPQGPLSIYSNQPQHF. CDR3 nucleotides: TGTGCCAGCAGTGATCCCCAGGGACCCTTGTCCATCTATAGCAATCAGCCCCAGCATTTT. V and J are TRBV6-1 and TRBJ1-5; maybe TRBD1 (5 bases). The CDR3 spans 20 residues. Germline values: CDR1 MNHNS, CDR2 SASEGT. Trimming removed 3 bases from V and 0 bases from J, with 24 bases in between.

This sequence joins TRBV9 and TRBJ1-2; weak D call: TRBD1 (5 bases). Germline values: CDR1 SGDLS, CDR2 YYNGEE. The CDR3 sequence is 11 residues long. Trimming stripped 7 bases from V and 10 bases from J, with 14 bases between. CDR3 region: CASARDGVYTF. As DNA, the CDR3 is TGTGCCAGCGCCCGGGACGGGGTCTACACCTTC.

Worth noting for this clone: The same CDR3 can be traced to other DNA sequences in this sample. This chain's CDR3 is CAWSVRLYEQYF. CDR3 nucleotide sequence: TGTGCCTGGAGTGTACGACTCTACGAGCAGTACTTC. V is TRBV30 and J is TRBJ2-7; D remains unclear. The CDR3 runs to 12 residues. Trimming removed 0 bases at V and 3 bases at J, with 6 bases between. Germline V lookup: CDR1 GTSNPN, CDR2 SVGIG (reference sequence).

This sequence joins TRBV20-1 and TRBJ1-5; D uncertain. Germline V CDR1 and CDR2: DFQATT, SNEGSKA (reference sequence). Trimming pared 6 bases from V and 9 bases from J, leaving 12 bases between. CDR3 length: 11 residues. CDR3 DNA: TGCAGTGCCTCTGACGAGGGGCCCCAGCATTTT. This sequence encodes CSASDEGPQHF.

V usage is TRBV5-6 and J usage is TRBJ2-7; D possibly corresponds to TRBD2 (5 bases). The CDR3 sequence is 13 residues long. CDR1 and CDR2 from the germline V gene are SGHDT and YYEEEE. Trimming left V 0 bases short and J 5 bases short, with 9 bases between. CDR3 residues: CASSLVASDEQYF. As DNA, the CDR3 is TGTGCCAGCAGCTTGGTAGCGAGCGACGAGCAGTACTTC.

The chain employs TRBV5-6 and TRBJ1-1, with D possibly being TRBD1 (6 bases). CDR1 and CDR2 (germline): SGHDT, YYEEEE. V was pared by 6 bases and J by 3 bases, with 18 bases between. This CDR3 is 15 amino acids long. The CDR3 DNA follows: TGTGCCAGCACCCAGGGGAAGGGGTGGGACACTGAAGCTTTCTTT. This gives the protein CASTQGKGWDTEAFF.

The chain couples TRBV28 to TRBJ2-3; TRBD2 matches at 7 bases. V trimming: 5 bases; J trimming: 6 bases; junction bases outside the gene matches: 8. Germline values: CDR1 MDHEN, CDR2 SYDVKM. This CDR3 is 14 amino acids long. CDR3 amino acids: CASSHPGLPDTQYF. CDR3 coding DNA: TGTGCCAGCAGTCATCCGGGACTACCGGATACGCAGTATTTT.

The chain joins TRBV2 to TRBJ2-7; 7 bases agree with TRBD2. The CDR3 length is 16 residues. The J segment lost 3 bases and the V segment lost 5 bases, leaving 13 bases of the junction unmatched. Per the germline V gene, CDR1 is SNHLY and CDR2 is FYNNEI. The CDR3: CASSFPEEGGDYEQYF. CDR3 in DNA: TGTGCCAGCAGTTTCCCCGAGGAGGGAGGGGACTACGAGCAGTACTTC.